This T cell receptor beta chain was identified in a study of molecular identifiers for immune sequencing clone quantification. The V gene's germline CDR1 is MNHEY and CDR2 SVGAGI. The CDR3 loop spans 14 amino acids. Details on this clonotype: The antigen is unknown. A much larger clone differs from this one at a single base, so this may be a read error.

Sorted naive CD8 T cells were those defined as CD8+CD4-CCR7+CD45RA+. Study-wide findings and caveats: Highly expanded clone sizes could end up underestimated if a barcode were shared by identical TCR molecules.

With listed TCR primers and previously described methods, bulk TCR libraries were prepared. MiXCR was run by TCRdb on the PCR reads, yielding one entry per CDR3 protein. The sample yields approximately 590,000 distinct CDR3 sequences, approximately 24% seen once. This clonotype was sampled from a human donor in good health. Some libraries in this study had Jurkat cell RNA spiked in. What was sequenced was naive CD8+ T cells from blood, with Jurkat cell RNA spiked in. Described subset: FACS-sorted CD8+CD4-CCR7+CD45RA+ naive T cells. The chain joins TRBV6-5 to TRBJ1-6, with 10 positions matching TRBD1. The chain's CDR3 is CASSPGQGNSPHHF. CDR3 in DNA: TGTGCCAGCAGCCCGGGACAGGGGAATTCACCCCACCACTTT.